This TCR beta chain is from a study of T cell responses to AZD1222 COVID-19 vaccine. V was clipped by 2 bases and J by 5 bases; unmatched bases: 8. Germline loops: CDR1 SNHLY, CDR2 FYNNEI. The CDR3 covers 15 residues. Comments on this clone: Its antigen is not known.

The protocol was immunoSEQ multiplex PCR, while the TCRdb copy is restricted to in-frame clones and leaves out a portion. The table has around 140,000 clones, roughly 92% seen once; the top ten hold over 1.5%. Findings of the study overall: None of the repertoires were sampled until the peak T cell response had passed. Donors were chiefly white British, with a greater number of females, and clonal diversity was perhaps underestimated. Reports indicate that nearly half of spike-specific TCRs are directed at unmutated variant regions. Only a handful of AZD1222 recipients, about six in all, had baseline seropositivity.

This specimen was peripheral blood, taken on day 0 of AZD1222 vaccination. The TCR comes from an adult in good health. The V gene is TRBV2, the J gene TRBJ2-7; 8 nucleotides line up with TRBD1. CDR3 coding DNA: TGTGCCAGCAGTGAACCTTCGACAGGGGAGGACGAGCAGTACTTC. Amino acids: CASSEPSTGEDEQYF.